The 7 T cell receptor beta chains presented below share a single source sample, sequenced in a study of response to subunit inactivated influenza vaccine. TCRdb reprocessed the RT-PCR reads via MiXCR and lists one record per CDR3 protein. The profile shows just under 550,000 distinct CDR3 sequences, approximately 24% of them singletons. This same sample was also taken into another study, of T cells expressing NK-cell markers. That study adds: In generating TCR beta cDNA, 5'RACE template switching with UMIs was used.

The specimen comprised CD4+ T cells sorted from PBMCs, sampled approximately 12 days after vaccination. The receptor set was obtained from a man in his forties or fifties who received an inactivated influenza vaccine.

The chain employs TRBV5-6 and TRBJ1-1; tentatively, D is TRBD1 (5 bases). CDR3 length: 11 amino acids. Germline V gene sequence: CDR1 SGHDT, CDR2 YYEEEE. The germline V and J ends were trimmed by 2 bases and 11 bases, with 10 bases remaining between them. The CDR3 bases are TGTGCCAGCAGCTTTGCAGGGCTTGCTTTCTTT. Translating it yields CASSFAGLAFF. Together with reference TRBV5-6 and TRBJ1-1, the CDR3 gives the full variable domain: DAGVTQSPTHLIKTRGQQVTLRCSPKSGHDTVSWYQQALGQGPQFIFQYYEEEERQRGNFPDRFSGHQFPNYSSELNVNALLLGDSALYLCASSFAGLAFFGQGTRLTVV.

This clonotype has just a few counts. V gene TRBV5-1 combines with J gene TRBJ1-1; 12 bases map to TRBD1. V lost 2 bases, J lost 3 bases, and 5 bases stayed unmatched. The CDR3 contains 16 residues. The V gene's germline CDR1 is SGHRS and CDR2 YFSETQ. The CDR3 protein is CASSLVRDRGHTEAFF. DNA of the CDR3: TGCGCCAGCAGCTTAGTACGGGACAGGGGGCACACTGAAGCTTTCTTT.

This chain uses TRBV12-3 or TRBV12-4 with TRBJ2-7, with D possibly matching TRBD1 (5 bases). Trimming stripped 3 bases from V and 0 bases from J, with 12 bases between. The CDR3 consists of 15 residues. The CDR3, as DNA: TGTGCCAGCAGTTTGGCCGTGGGGCGCTCCTACGAGCAGTACTTC. Translation: CASSLAVGRSYEQYF.

This clonotype was picked up one time. The chain has TRBV12-3 or TRBV12-4 and TRBJ2-2; 10 bases agree with TRBD2. With V trimmed by 7 bases and J by 6 bases, 14 bases remained unmatched. The length of the CDR3 is 17 residues. The CDR3 sequence is CASIAGGLRWASGELFF. In DNA, the CDR3 is TGTGCCAGCATAGCGGGGGGATTGCGTTGGGCGTCCGGGGAGCTGTTTTTT.

In this sample, this clonotype turned up a few times. V gene TRBV5-5 combines with J gene TRBJ2-7; perhaps TRBD2 as D (5 bases). Germline assignment: CDR1 SGHKS and CDR2 YYEKEE (reference sequence). Trimming cost V 1 base and J 2 bases, with 16 bases left between them. The length of the CDR3 is 16 residues. This CDR3 reads CASSLSRKGGTYEQYF. DNA for the CDR3: TGTGCCAGCAGCTTGAGCCGTAAAGGAGGAACCTACGAGCAGTACTTC.

The chain recombines TRBV12-3 or TRBV12-4 with TRBJ2-1, with 9 bases lining up with TRBD2. This CDR3 is 15 amino acids long. Trimming cost V 1 base and J 8 bases; bases outside gene matches: 6. CDR3 nucleotides: TGTGCCAGCAGTTTAGGTTCTAGCGGGACCTATGAGCAGTTCTTC. Amino acid sequence: CASSLGSSGTYEQFF.

V is TRBV7-9 and J is TRBJ2-5; D may be TRBD1 (5 bases). The V end was cut by 5 bases, the J end by 3 bases, with 19 bases between. The germline V gene encodes CDR1 SEHNR and CDR2 FQNEAQ (reference sequence). This CDR3 is 16 amino acids long. CDR3 DNA: TGTGCCAGCAGCCGACGGGTGCCGGCCAGGGAAGAGACCCAGTACTTC. Amino acids: CASSRRVPAREETQYF.